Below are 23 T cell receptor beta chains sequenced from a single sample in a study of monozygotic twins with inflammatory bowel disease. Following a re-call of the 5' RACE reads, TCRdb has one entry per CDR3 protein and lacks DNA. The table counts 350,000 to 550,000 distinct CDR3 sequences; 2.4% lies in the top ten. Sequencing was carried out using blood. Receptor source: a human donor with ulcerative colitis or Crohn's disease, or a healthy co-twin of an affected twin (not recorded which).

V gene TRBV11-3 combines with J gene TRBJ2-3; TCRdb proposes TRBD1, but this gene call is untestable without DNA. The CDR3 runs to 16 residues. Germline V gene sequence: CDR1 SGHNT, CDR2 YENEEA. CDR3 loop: CASSSRLTGGTDTQYF.

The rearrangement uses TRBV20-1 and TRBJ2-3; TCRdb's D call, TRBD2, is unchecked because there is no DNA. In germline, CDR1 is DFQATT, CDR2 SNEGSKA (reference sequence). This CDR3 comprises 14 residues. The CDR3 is CSVVAGTSTDTQYF.

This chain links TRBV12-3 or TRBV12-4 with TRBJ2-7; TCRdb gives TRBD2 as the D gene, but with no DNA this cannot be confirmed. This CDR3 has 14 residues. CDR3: CASSLGTLGNEQYF.

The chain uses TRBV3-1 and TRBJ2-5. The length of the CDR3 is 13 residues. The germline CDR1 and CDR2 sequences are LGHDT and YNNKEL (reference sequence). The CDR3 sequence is CASSQLDLETQYF.

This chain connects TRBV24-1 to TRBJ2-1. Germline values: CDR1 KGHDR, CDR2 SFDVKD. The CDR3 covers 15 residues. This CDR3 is CATSDSGRTYNEQFF.

The CDR3 loop reads CASSKSGAYEQYF. The chain combines TRBV12-3 or TRBV12-4 with TRBJ2-7; TCRdb's D call, TRBD1, is unchecked because there is no DNA. This CDR3 is 13 amino acids long.

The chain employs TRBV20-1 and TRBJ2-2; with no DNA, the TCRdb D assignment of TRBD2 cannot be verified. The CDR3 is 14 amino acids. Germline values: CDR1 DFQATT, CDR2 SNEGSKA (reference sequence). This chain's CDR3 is CSAGLAGNTGELFF.

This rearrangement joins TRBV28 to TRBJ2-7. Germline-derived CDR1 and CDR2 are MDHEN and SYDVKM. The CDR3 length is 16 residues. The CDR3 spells CASSLNVRSGPYEQYF. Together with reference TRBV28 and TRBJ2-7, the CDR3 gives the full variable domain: DVKVTQSSRYLVKRTGEKVFLECVQDMDHENMFWYRQDPGLGLRLIYFSYDVKMKEKGDIPEGYSVSREKKERFSLILESASTNQTSMYLCASSLNVRSGPYEQYFGPGTRLTVT.

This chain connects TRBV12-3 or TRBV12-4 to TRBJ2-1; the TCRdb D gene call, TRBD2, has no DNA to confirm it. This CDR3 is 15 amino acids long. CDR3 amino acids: CASSESGGGGGAQFF.

CDR3 loop: CASGVRTGELFF. J is TRBJ2-2 and V is TRBV12-3 or TRBV12-4. CDR3 length equals 12 residues.

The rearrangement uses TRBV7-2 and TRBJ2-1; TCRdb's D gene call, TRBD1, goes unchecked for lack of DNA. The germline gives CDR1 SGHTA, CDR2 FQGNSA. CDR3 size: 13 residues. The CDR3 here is CASSPKGDREQFF.

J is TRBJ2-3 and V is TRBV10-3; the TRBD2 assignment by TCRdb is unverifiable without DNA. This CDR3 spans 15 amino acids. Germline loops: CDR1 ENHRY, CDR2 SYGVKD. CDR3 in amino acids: CATASSGVSTDTQYF.

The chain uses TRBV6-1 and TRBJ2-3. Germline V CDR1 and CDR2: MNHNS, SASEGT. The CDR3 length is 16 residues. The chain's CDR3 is CASSEARWNALDTQYF.

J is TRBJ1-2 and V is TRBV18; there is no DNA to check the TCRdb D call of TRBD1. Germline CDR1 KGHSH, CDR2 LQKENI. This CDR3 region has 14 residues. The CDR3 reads CASSPGSGGLGYTF.

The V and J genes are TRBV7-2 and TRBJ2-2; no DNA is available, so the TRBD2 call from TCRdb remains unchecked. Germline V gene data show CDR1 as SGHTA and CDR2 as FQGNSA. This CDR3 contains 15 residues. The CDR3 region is CASSLASGMAGELFF. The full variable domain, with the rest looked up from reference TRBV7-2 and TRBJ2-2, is GAGVSQSPSNKVTEKGKDVELRCDPISGHTALYWYRQSLGQGLEFLIYFQGNSAPDKSGLPSDRFSAERTGGSVSTLTIQRTQQEDSAVYLCASSLASGMAGELFFGEGSRLTVL.

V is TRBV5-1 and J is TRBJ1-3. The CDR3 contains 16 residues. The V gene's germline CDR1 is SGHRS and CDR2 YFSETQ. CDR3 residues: CASSLEAGSSGNTIYF.

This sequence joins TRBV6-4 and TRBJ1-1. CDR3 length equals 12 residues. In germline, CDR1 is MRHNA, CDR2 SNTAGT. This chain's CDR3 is CASSDSFGEAFF.

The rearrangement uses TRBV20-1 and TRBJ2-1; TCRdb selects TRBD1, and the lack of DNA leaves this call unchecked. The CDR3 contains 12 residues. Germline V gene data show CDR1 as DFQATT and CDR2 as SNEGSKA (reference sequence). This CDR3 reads CSATIAGQEQFF.

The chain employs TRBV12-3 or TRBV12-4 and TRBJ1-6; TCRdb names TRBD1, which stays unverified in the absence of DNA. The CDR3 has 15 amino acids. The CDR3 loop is CASSSVGQSNSPLHF.

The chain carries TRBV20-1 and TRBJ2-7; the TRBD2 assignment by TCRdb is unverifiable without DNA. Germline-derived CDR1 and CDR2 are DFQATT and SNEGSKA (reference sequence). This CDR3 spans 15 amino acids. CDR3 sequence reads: CSAQRPSLGGYEQYF.

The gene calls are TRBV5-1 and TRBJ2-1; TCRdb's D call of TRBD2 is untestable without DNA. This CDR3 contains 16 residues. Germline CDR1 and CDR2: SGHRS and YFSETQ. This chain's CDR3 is CASSSRLAGGKPEQFF.

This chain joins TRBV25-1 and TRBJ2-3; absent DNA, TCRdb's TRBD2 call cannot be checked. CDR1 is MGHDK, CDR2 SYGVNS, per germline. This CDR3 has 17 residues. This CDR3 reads CASSDYTSGASTDTQYF.

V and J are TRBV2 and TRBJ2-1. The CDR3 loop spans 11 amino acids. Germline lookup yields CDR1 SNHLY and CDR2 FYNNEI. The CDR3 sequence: CASERVGEQFF. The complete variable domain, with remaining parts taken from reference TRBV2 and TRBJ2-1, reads EPEVTQTPSHQVTQMGQEVILRCVPISNHLYFYWYRQILGQKVEFLVSFYNNEISEKSEIFDDQFSVERPDGSNFTLKIRSTKLEDSAMYFCASERVGEQFFGPGTRLTVL.